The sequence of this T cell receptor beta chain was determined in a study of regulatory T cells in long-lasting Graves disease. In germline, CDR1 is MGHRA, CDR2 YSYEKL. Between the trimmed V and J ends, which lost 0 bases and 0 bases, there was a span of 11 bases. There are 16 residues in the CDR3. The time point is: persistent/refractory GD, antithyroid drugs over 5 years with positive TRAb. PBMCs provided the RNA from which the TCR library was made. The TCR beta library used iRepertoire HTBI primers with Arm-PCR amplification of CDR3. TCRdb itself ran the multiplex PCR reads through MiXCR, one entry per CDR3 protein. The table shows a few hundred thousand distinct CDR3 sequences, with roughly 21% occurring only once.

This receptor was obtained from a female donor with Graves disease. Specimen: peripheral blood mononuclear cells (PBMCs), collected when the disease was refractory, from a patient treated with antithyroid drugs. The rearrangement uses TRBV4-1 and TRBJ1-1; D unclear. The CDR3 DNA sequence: TGCGCCAGCAGCCAAGAAGCCGTTCCGGTGAACACTGAAGCTTTCTTT. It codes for CASSQEAVPVNTEAFF.